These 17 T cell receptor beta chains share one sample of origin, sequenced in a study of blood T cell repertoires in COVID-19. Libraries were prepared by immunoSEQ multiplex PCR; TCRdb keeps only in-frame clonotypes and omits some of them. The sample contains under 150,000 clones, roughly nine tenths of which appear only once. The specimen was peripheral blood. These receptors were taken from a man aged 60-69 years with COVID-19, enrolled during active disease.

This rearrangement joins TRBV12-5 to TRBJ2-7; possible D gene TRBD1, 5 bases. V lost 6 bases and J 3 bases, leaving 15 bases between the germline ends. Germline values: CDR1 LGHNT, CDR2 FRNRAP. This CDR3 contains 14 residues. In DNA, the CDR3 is TGTGCTAGTGGGGTAGGGGTAATTTACTACGAGCAGTACTTC. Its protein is CASGVGVIYYEQYF.

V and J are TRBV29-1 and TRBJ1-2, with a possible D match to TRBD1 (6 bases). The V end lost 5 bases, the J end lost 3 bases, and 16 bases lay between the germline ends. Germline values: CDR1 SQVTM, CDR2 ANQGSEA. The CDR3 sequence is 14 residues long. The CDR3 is CSVWDTGSDYGYTF. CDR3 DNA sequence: TGCAGCGTTTGGGACACAGGTTCAGACTATGGCTACACCTTC.

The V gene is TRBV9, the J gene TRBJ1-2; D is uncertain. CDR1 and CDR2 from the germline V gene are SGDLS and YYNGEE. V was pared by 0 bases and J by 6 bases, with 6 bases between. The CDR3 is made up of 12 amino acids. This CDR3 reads CASSVDENGYTF. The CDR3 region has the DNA TGTGCCAGCAGCGTAGATGAGAATGGCTACACCTTC.

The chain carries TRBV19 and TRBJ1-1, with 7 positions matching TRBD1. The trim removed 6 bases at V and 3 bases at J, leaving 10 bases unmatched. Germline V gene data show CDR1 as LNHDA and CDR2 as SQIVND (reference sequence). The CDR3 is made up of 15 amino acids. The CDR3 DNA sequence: TGTGCCAGTAGCCCCCCCGGGACAGATGACACTGAAGCTTTCTTT. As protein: CASSPPGTDDTEAFF.

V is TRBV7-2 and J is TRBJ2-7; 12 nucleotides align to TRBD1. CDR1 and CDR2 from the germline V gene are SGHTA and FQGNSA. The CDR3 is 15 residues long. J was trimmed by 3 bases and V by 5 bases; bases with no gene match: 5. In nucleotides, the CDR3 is TGTGCCAGCAGCCCCGGGACAGGGGGCTTCTACGAGCAGTACTTC. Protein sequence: CASSPGTGGFYEQYF. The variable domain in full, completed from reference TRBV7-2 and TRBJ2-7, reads GAGVSQSPSNKVTEKGKDVELRCDPISGHTALYWYRQSLGQGLEFLIYFQGNSAPDKSGLPSDRFSAERTGGSVSTLTIQRTQQEDSAVYLCASSPGTGGFYEQYFGPGTRLTVT.

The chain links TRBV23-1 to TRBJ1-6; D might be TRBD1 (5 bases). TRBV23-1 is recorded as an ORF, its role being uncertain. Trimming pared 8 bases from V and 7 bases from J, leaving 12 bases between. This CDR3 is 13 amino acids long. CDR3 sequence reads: CASPPTDNSPLHF. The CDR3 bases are TGCGCCAGCCCACCGACAGACAATTCACCCCTCCACTTT.

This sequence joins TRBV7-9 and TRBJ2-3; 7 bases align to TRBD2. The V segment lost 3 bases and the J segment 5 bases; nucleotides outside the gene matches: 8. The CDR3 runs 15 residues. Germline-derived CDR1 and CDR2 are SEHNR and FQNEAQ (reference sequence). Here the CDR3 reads CASSFSRESLDTQYF. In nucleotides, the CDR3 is TGTGCCAGCAGCTTCTCGCGGGAGAGTTTAGATACGCAGTATTTT.

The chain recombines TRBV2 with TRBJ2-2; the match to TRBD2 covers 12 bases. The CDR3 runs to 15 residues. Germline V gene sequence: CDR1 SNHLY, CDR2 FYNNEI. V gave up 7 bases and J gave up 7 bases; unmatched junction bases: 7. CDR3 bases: TGTGCCAGCACCGGACTAGCGGGAATCAGCGGGGAGCTGTTTTTT. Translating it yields CASTGLAGISGELFF. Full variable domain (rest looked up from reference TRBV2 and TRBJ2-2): EPEVTQTPSHQVTQMGQEVILRCVPISNHLYFYWYRQILGQKVEFLVSFYNNEISEKSEIFDDQFSVERPDGSNFTLKIRSTKLEDSAMYFCASTGLAGISGELFFGEGSRLTVL.

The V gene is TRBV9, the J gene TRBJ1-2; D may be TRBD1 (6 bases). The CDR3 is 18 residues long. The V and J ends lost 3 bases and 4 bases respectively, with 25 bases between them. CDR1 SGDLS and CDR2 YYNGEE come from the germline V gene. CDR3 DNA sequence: TGTGCCAGCAGCGCCAGAGGACAGTCCGACCCCCGCGTCTATGGCTACACCTTC. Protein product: CASSARGQSDPRVYGYTF.

In DNA, the CDR3 is TGTGCCAGTATCGGGATTGGGGACCGGGAGACAAACTACGAGCAGTACTTC. Amino acids: CASIGIGDRETNYEQYF. The chain combines TRBV19 with TRBJ2-7; tentative D call: TRBD2 (6 bases). CDR1 and CDR2 from the germline V gene are LNHDA and SQIVND (reference sequence). The CDR3 runs to 17 residues. V was trimmed by 7 bases and J by 3 bases, leaving 25 bases between them.

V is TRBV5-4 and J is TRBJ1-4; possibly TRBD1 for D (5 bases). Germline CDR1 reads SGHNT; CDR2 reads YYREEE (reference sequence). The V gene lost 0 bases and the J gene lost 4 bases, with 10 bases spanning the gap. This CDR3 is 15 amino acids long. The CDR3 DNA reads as TGTGCCAGCAGCTTGGGTACAGGTTTTAATGAAAAACTGTTTTTT. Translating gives CASSLGTGFNEKLFF.

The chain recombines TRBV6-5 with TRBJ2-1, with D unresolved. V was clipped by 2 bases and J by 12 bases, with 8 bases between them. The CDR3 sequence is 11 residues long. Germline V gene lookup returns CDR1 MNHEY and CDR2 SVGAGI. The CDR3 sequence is CASSYQERQFF. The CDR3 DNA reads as TGTGCCAGCAGTTACCAGGAACGGCAGTTCTTC.

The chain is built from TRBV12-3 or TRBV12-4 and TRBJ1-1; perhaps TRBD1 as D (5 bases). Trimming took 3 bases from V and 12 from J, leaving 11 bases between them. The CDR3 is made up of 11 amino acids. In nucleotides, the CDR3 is TGTGCCAGCAGTTTCCAGGGTAGGACTTTCTTT. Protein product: CASSFQGRTFF.

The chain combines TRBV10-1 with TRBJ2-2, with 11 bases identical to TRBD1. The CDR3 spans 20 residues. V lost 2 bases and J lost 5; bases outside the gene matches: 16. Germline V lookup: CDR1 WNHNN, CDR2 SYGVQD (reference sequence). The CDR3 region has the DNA TGCGCCAGCAGTGAGAGGACAGGGGGCGAGCGGAGGCCCCCGACCGGGGAGCTGTTTTTT. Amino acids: CASSERTGGERRPPTGELFF.

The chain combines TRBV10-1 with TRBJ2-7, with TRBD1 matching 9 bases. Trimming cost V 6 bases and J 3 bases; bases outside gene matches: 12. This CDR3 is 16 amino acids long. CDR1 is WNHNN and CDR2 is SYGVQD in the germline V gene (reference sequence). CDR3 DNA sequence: TGCGCCAGCAGCCCCCGCCAGGGACAGGGAATCTACGAGCAGTACTTC. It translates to CASSPRQGQGIYEQYF.

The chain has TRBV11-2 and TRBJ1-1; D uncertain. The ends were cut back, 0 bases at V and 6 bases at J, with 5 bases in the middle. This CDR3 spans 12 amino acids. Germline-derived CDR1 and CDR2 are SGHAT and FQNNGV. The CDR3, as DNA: TGTGCCAGCAGCTTAGAGAGGTCTGAAGCTTTCTTT. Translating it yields CASSLERSEAFF.

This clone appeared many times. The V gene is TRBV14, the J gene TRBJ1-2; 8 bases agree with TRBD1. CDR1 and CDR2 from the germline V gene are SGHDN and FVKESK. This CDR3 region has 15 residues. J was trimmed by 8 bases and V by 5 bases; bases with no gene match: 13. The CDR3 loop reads CASSSRTGSLMGYTF. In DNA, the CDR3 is TGTGCCAGCAGCTCGCGGACAGGGTCGTTAATGGGCTACACCTTC.